A selection of T cell receptor beta chains follows, all from one sample in a study of T cells in Graves' hyperthyroidism and ophthalmopathy. TCRdb ran MiXCR on the multiplex PCR reads and lists one entry per CDR3 protein. Seen here are about 360,000 distinct CDR3 sequences, approximately 15% observed once, and the top ten hold around a quarter. The sequencing sample was made of blood. These receptors came from a woman aged 18-29 years with Graves' hyperthyroidism that later progressed to Graves' ophthalmopathy. CDR3s include the opening cysteine and the closing phenylalanine or tryptophan. Each record gives: D gene, V gene, J gene, CDR3 protein. D genes are given only for firm matches.

d_gene: .
v_gene: TRBV20-1
j_gene: TRBJ2-7
CDR3aa: CSARNRYSYEQYF

d_gene: .
v_gene: TRBV11-2
j_gene: TRBJ1-6
CDR3aa: CASSLARTVKSPLHF

d_gene: TRBD2
v_gene: TRBV7-9
j_gene: TRBJ2-7
CDR3aa: CASSSYQAGGPREQYF

d_gene: .
v_gene: TRBV10-3
j_gene: TRBJ2-2
CDR3aa: CAINAATNTGELFF

d_gene: .
v_gene: TRBV5-1
j_gene: TRBJ2-2
CDR3aa: CASRLGTGELFF

d_gene: .
v_gene: TRBV2
j_gene: TRBJ1-1
CDR3aa: CASSDNWGTEAFF

d_gene: .
v_gene: TRBV7-2
j_gene: TRBJ2-2
CDR3aa: CASSLQARSGELFF

d_gene: .
v_gene: TRBV7-9
j_gene: TRBJ2-7
CDR3aa: CASTPGGRSYEQYF

d_gene: .
v_gene: TRBV5-1
j_gene: TRBJ1-6
CDR3aa: CASSLGDTDNSPLHF

d_gene: .
v_gene: TRBV28
j_gene: TRBJ2-2
CDR3aa: CASSFFGVSPGELFF